This T cell receptor beta chain was found in a study of blood T cell repertoires in COVID-19 (dated by TCRdb to the early 2020s). Notes on the research overall: Samples from collaborators originated in the United States, Italy and Spain and spanned both the acute and convalescent phases of COVID-19. The prospective study material was composed of cDNA or gDNA derived from T cells, B-cell-depleted T cells, or PBMCs. The repertoires were made available in a free public database intended to serve as a resource for research on the immune response to SARS-CoV-2. The sample metadata nearly always contained a de-identified subject ID, COVID-19 status, age in years and sex. The dataset comprised deeply sampled blood TCRbeta repertoires from subjects exposed to, actively infected with, or recovered from COVID-19. Where available, HLA class I and class II types were obtained from metadata supplied by the sample provider rather than from assay-based typing. The samples were drawn from the first 160 participants of the ongoing ImmuneRACE study and from 950 to 1,500 subjects provided by 6 global collaborators. Overall study outcomes, separate from this receptor: How much clinical and demographic metadata was included differed by source and by participant, and the metadata was provided uncurated.

The junction shows trimming of 4 bases on V and 0 bases on J, and the gene matches do not reach 1 base of it. CDR1 and CDR2 are drawn from the germline V gene: SGHAT, FQNNGV. From the cysteine up to the phenylalanine, the CDR3 has a length of 15 residues. CDR3 DNA only is kept here, 45 bases in frame from base 1. Whole blood was collected in K2EDTA tubes by collaborating institutions according to the institutions' own protocols. For TCRbeta analysis, collaborator samples were shipped as frozen whole blood, as isolated PBMCs, or as DNA extracted from either sample type. A remark on this clone: Its antigen remains undetermined. Qualities for individual bases were not recorded, and no much larger clone is one base off.

The immunoSEQ Assay, a bias-controlled multiplex PCR, was used to amplify TCRbeta CDR3 regions from genomic DNA. The paper's data handling went like this. Nucleated cell counts per sample were estimated from amplification of reference gene primers within the assay. To quantify the absolute abundance of each unique TCRbeta CDR3 rearrangement, sequence reads were collapsed and filtered. For each sample, productive Simpson clonality was calculated by taking the square root of Simpson's diversity index across productive rearrangements. This is the immuneACCESS table as TCRdb keeps it, with only in-frame sequences that have V and J called. A part of the clones is gone; compared with another copy, unresolved V genes explain less than half, and the rest is unexplained. D and trimming come from the DNA, and the V and J calls and clone size come from that table. The sample contains 200,000 or so clones, roughly 79% of them found a single time. The ten largest clonotypes hold 17% of the sample.

The V gene is TRBV11-2 and the J gene is TRBJ2-1, with 9 bases in between that match TRBD2. The sample consisted of peripheral blood. The clonotype was recovered from a man between 60 and 75 years old with active or convalescent COVID-19. Here is the DNA: TGTGCCAGCAGCTATAGCGGGAGCTCCTACAATGAGCAGTTCTTC. It encodes CASSYSGSSYNEQFF.